This record concerns one T cell receptor (beta chain) sequence. The antigen it binds to is not known. Base qualities are not at hand, and no much larger clone is one base apart. Trimming takes 0 bases from V and 7 bases from J, and the germline ends sit 17 bases apart. From cysteine to phenylalanine, the CDR3 is 16 amino acids long. Of the read, only the CDR3 DNA is kept; its 48 bases are in frame from base 1. CDR1 and CDR2 are drawn from the germline V gene: SGHDT, YYEEEE. This entry comes from a study of a mutant IDH1 vaccine in newly diagnosed glioma (dated by TCRdb to the early 2020s). At the level of the whole study: Vaccination began 4-6 weeks after radiotherapy alone, or alongside temozolomide cycles in the chemotherapy-containing groups. Before enrollment, patients had received standard therapy of radiotherapy alone, temozolomide alone, or radiochemotherapy with temozolomide; most received the combination. The week-35 safety follow-up was designated visit V12, and the week-47 end of study was designated visit V13. Six visits were used for peripheral blood collection: V03 (baseline), V05, V07, V10, V12 and V13. Longitudinal TCRB deep sequencing was performed for 25 to 30 treated patients wherever samples were available for exploratory analyses. Of the roughly 30 treated patients, approximately 60% were male and about 38% were female, and the mean age was approximately 37 years.

In the paper's terms, the time point label means: week 35, safety follow-up. Every vaccine dose consisted of 300 ug of a 20-mer mutant IDH1 peptide in Montanide, administered subcutaneously together with topical imiquimod. Across visits V03 through V10, patients got a total of eight vaccinations, given in weeks 1, 3, 5, 7, 11, 15, 19 and 23. Donors had newly diagnosed WHO grade 3 or 4 IDH1-mutant astrocytomas with loss of nuclear ATRX. The samples were drawn from NOA16, a multicentre, single-arm, open-label phase I trial in Germany that tested a mutant IDH1 peptide vaccine in humans for the first time. Genomic DNA for TCRB sequencing was extracted from EDTA blood using the DNeasy Blood and Tissue Kit. What the research found in general, with its limitations: PBMC samples for TCRB deep sequencing were selected based on availability. Pseudoprogression appeared unrelated to alterations in the top peripheral T cell clonotypes detected by TCRB sequencing. Immune responses induced by the vaccine were seen in approximately 93% of patients across multiple MHC alleles. According to the authors, sample limitations meant that analyses of patient blood samples could not be reproduced.

To prepare the library, the immunoSEQ multiplex PCR assay was applied. The hsTCRB Kit was used according to the manufacturer's protocol to amplify rearranged TCR beta chain sequences. Sequencing of TCRB libraries was carried out on an Illumina MiSeq. Under the source paper's analysis protocol: The proprietary platform of the kit vendor was used for demultiplexing, trimming and gene mapping. This is the immuneACCESS table as TCRdb keeps it, with only in-frame sequences that have V and J called. A part of the clones is gone; compared with another copy, unresolved V genes explain less than half, and the rest is unexplained. V, J and clone size were drawn from that table, and D and trimming were deduced from the DNA. Here the sample has tens of thousands of clones; 74% occur a single time. Over 4% of the sample comes from the top ten.

Sequenced material: PBMCs, taken from a glioma patient whose treatment included an IDH1 peptide vaccine. The chain is encoded by TRBV5-6 joined to TRBJ2-1; tentative D gene TRBD2, with 5 bases matching. The receptor comes from a man in his fifties or sixties with glioma. Here is the DNA: TGTGCCAGCAGCTTGGTTTTGGACTCCTCTGGGAATGAGCAGTTCTTC. This yields the protein CASSLVLDSSGNEQFF.